The TCR beta chain under discussion was sequenced for a study of OX40 agonist ivuxolimab in advanced cancers. With regard to the full study: Ivuxolimab, which targeted the costimulatory receptor OX40 (CD134), was an agonistic, fully human IgG2 monoclonal antibody. Intravenous ivuxolimab was administered to patients every 2 weeks at six dose levels: 0.01, 0.1, 0.3, 1.5, 3 and 10 mg/kg. Of the 50 to 55 dose-escalation patients, hepatocellular carcinoma was present in about 20, melanoma in roughly 15, renal cell carcinoma in 9 and head and neck cancer in 9. The dose-escalation cohort was around 83% male with a mean age of roughly 62 years, ranging from roughly 20 to 85. Patients were allowed to have had prior anti-PD-1, anti-PD-L1 or anti-CTLA-4 therapy, and less than 45% of the dose-escalation patients had previously received checkpoint inhibitors. Three dose-escalation patients achieved partial responses, one with hepatocellular carcinoma and two with cutaneous melanoma. Peripheral TCRbeta sequencing was intended to test whether TCR sequence diversity was altered and clonal T-cell expansion was caused by ivuxolimab. The paper covers the monotherapy dose-escalation part of the phase I ivuxolimab trial, which included N of about 50 patients. The paper's findings and limits, for the study overall: At doses of 0.1 to 3.0 mg/kg, clonal expansion of both CD4+ and CD8+ T cells in blood was seen between baseline and week 6. Low levels of normalized T-cell clonal expansion were also shown by some nonresponding patients. In the 0.1-3.0 mg/kg groups, partial responders had among the lowest normalized peripheral clonal expansion, particularly in CD8+ T cells. The antigen specificity of the peripheral T cells that underwent clonal expansion was not determined. After ivuxolimab, expanded clones were on average more numerous among CD8+ T cells than among CD4+ T cells.

Looking up the germline V gene yields CDR1 MNHNS and CDR2 SASEGT. From its cysteine to its phenylalanine, the CDR3 spans 14 amino acids. The kept DNA is CDR3 alone, 42 bases in frame from the first base. V drops 6 bases and J drops 2 bases, leaving 12 bases in between. Patients with autoimmune disease history or receiving systemic immunosuppression were excluded from the trial. Peripheral blood for TCR sequencing was collected from all dose cohorts at baseline, on cycle 4 day 1, and on cycle 7 day 1. Samples were obtained from an open-label, multicenter, first-in-human phase I dose-escalation trial of ivuxolimab. Adults with locally advanced or metastatic melanoma, renal cell carcinoma, hepatocellular carcinoma or head and neck squamous cell carcinoma were enrolled in the trial. Before TCR sequencing, CD4+ T cells and CD8+ T cells were sorted from peripheral blood as separate populations. To note about this clone: The target of this receptor is not known. No per-base quality is available; no much larger clone lies one base away.

For sequencing of the TCRbeta CDR3 region, genomic DNA was extracted from the sorted cells. TCRbeta CDR3 regions were sequenced using the immunoSEQ Assay. In TCRdb, the immuneACCESS table is reduced to in-frame sequences with V and J assigned. These tables do not hold every clone; where another copy was compared, an unresolved V gene accounts for under half, and the others remain unexplained. The sample has about 69,000 clones on record, 90% of them singletons. Of the sample, 10% to 13% is held by the ten largest clones. The chain is assembled from TRBV6-1 and TRBJ2-3; possibly the D gene is TRBD2, per 6 matching bases. The sample consisted of CD4+ or CD8+ T cells sorted from blood, taken in a trial of the OX40 agonist ivuxolimab. The receptor's source is an adult with an advanced solid tumor such as melanoma, head and neck, liver or kidney cancer. The DNA sequence is as follows: TGTGCCAGCAGGGCGGGATACCTCACAGATACGCAGTATTTT. This yields the protein CASRAGYLTDTQYF.